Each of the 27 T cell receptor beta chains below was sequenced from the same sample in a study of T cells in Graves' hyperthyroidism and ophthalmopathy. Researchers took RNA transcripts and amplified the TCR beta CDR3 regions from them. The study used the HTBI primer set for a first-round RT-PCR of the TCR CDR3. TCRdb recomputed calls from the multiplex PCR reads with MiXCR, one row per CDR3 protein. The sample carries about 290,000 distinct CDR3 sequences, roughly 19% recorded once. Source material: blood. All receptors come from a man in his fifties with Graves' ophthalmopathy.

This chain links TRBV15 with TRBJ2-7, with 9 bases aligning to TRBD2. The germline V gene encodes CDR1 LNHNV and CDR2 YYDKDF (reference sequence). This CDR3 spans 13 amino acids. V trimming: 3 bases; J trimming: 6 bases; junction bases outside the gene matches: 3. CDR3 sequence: CATSSSGRFEQYF. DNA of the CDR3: TGTGCCACCAGCAGTAGCGGGAGATTCGAGCAGTACTTC. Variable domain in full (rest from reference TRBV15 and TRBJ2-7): DAMVIQNPRYQVTQFGKPVTLSCSQTLNHNVMYWYQQKSSQAPKLLFHYYDKDFNNEADTPDNFQSRRPNTSFCFLDIRSPGLGDTAMYLCATSSSGRFEQYFGPGTRLTVT.

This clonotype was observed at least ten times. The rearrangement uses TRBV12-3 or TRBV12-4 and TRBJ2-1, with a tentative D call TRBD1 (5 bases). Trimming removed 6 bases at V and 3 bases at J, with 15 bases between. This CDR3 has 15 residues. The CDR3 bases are TGTGCCAGCAGCCCATGGGAAGGGGTCTACAATGAGCAGTTCTTC. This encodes CASSPWEGVYNEQFF.

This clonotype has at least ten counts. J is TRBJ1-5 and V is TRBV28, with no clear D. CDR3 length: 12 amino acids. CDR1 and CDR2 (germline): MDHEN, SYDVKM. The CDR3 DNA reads TGTTGCGTGGGGTCCGGCAATCAGCCCCAGCATTTT. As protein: CCVGSGNQPQHF.

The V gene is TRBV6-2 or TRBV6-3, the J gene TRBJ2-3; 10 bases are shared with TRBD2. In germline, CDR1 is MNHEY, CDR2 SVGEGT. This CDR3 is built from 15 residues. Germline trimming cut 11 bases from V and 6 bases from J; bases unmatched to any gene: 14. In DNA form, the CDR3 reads TGTGCCTCCACCATGGCAAGCGGGAGGGGGGATACGCAGTATTTT. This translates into CASTMASGRGDTQYF.

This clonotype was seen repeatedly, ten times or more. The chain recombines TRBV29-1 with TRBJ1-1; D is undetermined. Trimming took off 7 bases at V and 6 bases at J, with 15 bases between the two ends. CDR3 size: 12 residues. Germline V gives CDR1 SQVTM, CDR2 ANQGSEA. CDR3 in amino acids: CSGNSRWSEAFF. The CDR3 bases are TGCAGCGGTAACAGCAGATGGTCTGAAGCTTTCTTT.

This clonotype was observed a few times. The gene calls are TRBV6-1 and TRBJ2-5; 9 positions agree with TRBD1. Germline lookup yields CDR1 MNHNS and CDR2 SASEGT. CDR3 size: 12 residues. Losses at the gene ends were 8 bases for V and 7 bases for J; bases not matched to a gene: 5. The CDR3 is CASRDRVGTQYF. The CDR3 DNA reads TGTGCCAGCCGGGACAGGGTAGGGACCCAGTACTTC.

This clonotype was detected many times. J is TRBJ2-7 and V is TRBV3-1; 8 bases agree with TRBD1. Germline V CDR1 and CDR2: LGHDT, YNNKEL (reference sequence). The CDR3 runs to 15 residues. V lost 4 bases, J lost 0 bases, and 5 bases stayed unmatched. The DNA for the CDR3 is TGTGCCAGCAGCCCGGGACAGGCTTTCTCCTACGAGCAGTACTTC. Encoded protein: CASSPGQAFSYEQYF.

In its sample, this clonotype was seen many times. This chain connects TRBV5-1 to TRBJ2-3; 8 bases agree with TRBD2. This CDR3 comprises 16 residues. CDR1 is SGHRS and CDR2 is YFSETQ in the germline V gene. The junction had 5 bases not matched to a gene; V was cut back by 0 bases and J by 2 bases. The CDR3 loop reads CASSLEGGRITDTQYF. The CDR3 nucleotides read TGCGCCAGCAGCTTGGAGGGCGGGAGGATCACAGATACGCAGTATTTT. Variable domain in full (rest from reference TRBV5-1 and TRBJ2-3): KAGVTQTPRYLIKTRGQQVTLSCSPISGHRSVSWYQQTPGQGLQFLFEYFSETQRNKGNFPGRFSGRQFSNSRSEMNVSTLELGDSALYLCASSLEGGRITDTQYFGPGTRLTVL.

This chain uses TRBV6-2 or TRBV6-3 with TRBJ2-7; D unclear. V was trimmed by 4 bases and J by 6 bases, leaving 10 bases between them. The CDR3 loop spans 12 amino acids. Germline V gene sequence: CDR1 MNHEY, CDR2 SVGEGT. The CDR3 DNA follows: TGTGCCAGCAGTTCCCGAACGAGCGAGCAGTACTTC. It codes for CASSSRTSEQYF.

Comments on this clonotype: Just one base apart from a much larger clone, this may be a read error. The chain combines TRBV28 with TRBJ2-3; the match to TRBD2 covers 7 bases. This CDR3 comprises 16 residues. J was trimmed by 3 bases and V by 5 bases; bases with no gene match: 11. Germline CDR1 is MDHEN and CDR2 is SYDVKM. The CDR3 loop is CASSPEGGSWTDTQYF. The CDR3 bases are TGTGCCAGCAGTCCCGAGGGCGGGAGTTGGACAGATACGCAGTATTTT.

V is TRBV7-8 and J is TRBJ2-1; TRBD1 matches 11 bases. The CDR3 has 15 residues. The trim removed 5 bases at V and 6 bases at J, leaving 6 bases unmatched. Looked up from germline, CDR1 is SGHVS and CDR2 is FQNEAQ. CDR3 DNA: TGTGCCAGCAGCCCCGGGGGGACAGGGGGCAATGAGCAGTTCTTC. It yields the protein CASSPGGTGGNEQFF.

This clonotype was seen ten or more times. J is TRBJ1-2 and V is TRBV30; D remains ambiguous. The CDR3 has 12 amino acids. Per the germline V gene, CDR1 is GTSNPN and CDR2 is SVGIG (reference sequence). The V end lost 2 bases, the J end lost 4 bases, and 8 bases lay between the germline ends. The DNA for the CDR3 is TGTGCCTGGAGTTCTCTATTCTATGGCTACACCTTC. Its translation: CAWSSLFYGYTF.

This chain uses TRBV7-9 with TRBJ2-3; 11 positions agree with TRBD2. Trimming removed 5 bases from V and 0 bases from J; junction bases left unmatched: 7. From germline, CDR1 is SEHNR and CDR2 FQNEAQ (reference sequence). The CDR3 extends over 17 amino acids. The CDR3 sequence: CASSAGTSGASTDTQYF. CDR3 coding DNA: TGTGCCAGCAGCGCCGGGACTAGCGGAGCGAGCACAGATACGCAGTATTTT. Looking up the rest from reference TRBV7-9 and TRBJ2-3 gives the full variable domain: DTGVSQNPRHKITKRGQNVTFRCDPISEHNRLYWYRQTLGQGPEFLTYFQNEAQLEKSRLLSDRFSAERPKGSFSTLEIQRTEQGDSAMYLCASSAGTSGASTDTQYFGPGTRLTVL.

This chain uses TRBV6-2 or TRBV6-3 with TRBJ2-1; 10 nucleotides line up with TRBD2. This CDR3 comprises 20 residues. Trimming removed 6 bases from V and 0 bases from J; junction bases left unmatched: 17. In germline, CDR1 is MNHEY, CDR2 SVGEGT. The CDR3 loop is CASRPLFLAGGSLSYNEQFF. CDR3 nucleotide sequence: TGTGCCAGCAGACCTCTTTTCTTAGCGGGAGGTTCACTCTCCTACAATGAGCAGTTCTTC.

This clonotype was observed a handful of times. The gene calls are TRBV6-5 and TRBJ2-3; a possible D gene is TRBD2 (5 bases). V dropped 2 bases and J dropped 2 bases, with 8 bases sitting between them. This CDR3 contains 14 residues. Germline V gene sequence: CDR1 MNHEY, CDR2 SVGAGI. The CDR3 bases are TGTGCCAGCAGTTACGGGAGTCCCACAGATACGCAGTATTTT. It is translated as CASSYGSPTDTQYF.

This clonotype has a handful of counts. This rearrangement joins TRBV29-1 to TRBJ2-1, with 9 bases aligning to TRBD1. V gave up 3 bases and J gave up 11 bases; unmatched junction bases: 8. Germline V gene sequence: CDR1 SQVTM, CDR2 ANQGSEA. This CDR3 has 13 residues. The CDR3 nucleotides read TGCAGCGTTGAGAGGGACAGGGAGGCGAAGCAGTTCTTC. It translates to CSVERDREAKQFF.

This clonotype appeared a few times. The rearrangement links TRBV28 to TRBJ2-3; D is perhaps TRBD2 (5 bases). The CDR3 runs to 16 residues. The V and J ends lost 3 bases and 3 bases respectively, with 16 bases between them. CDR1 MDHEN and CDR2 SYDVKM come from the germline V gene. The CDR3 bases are TGTGCCAGCAGTTTGACCCTCCTAGCATCAACAGATACGCAGTATTTT. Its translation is CASSLTLLASTDTQYF.

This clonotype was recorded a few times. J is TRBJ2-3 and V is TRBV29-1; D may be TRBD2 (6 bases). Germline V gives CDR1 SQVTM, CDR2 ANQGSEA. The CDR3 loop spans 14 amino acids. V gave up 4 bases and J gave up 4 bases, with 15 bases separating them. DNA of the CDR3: TGCAGCGTTGCATCGGGAGTGGACCCAGATACGCAGTATTTT. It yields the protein CSVASGVDPDTQYF.

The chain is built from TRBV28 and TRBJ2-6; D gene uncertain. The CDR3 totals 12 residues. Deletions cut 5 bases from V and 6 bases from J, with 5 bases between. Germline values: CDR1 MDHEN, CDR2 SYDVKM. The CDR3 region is CASSTLANVLTF. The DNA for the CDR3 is TGTGCCAGCAGTACCCTGGCCAACGTCCTGACTTTC.

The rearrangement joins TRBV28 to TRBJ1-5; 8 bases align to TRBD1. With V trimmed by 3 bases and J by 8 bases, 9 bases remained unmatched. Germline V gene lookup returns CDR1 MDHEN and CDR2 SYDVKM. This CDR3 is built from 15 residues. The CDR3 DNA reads TGTGCCAGCAGTTTCCTGGACAGGGAACTTGAGCCCCAGCATTTT. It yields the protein CASSFLDRELEPQHF.

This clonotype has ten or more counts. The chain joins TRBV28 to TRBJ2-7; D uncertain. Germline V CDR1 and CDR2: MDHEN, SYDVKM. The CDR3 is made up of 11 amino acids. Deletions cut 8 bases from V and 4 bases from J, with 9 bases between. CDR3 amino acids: CASRLGYEQYF. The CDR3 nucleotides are TGTGCCAGCCGCCTAGGTTACGAGCAGTACTTC.

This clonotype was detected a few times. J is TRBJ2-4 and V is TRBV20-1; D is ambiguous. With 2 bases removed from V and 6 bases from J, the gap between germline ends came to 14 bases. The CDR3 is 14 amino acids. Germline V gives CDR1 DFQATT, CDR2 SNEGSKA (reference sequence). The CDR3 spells CSARNGIWRNIQYF. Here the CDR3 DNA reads TGCAGTGCTAGAAATGGGATCTGGAGAAACATTCAGTACTTC.

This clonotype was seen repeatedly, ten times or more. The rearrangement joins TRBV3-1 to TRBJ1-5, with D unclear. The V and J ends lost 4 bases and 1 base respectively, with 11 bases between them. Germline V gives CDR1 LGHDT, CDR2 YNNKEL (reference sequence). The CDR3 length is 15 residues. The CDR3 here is CASSPDTGSNQPQHF. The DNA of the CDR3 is TGTGCCAGCAGCCCCGACACCGGGAGCAATCAGCCCCAGCATTTT. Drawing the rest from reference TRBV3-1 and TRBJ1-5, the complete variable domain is DTAVSQTPKYLVTQMGNDKSIKCEQNLGHDTMYWYKQDSKKFLKIMFSYNNKELIINETVPNRFSPKSPDKAHLNLHINSLELGDSAVYFCASSPDTGSNQPQHFGDGTRLSIL.

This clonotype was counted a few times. The CDR3 protein is CSFHPTLTTEAFF. The CDR3 DNA reads as TGCAGCTTCCACCCGACTCTCACAACTGAAGCTTTCTTT. V gene TRBV29-1 combines with J gene TRBJ1-1; no definite D call. The CDR3 length is 13 residues. V dropped 8 bases and J dropped 5 bases, with 18 bases sitting between them. The germline V gene encodes CDR1 SQVTM and CDR2 ANQGSEA.

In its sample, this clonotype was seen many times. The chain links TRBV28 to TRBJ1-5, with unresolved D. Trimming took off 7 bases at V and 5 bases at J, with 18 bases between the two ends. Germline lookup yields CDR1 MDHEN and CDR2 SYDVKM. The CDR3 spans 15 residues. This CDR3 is CASKRVRTTYQPQHF. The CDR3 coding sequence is TGTGCCAGCAAGAGGGTCAGGACGACCTATCAGCCCCAGCATTTT.

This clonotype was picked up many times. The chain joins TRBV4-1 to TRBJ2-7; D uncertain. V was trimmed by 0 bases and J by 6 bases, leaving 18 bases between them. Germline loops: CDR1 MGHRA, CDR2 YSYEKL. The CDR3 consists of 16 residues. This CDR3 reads CASSQEGPLPLREQYF. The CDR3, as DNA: TGCGCCAGCAGCCAAGAAGGTCCGCTACCGTTGCGCGAGCAGTACTTC.

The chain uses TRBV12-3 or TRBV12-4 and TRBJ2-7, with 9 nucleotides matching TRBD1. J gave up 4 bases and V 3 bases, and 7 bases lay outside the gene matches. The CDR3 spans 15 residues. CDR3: CASSFGRTGAYEQYF. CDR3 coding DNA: TGTGCCAGCAGTTTCGGAAGGACAGGGGCTTACGAGCAGTACTTC.